These 2 T cell receptor beta chains came from one sample sequenced in a study of blood T cell repertoires in COVID-19. Using immunoSEQ multiplex PCR, the repertoire was profiled, and TCRdb retains in-frame clones only, with some absent. The repertoire has 210,000 or so clones, 85% to 90% of them found once; the top ten carry 3.1%. Material: PBMCs or T cells enriched from blood (not recorded which). The source is a woman in her 50s in a cohort exposed to, infected with or recovered from COVID-19 (not recorded which).

V is TRBV19 and J is TRBJ1-2, with 9 positions matching TRBD1. With V trimmed by 4 bases and J by 2 bases, 5 bases remained unmatched. The CDR3 runs to 15 residues. Germline V gene data show CDR1 as LNHDA and CDR2 as SQIVND (reference sequence). The chain's CDR3 is CASSTRTGANYGYTF. The CDR3 nucleotides read TGTGCCAGTAGTACCAGGACAGGGGCGAACTATGGCTACACCTTC.

The rearrangement uses TRBV29-1 and TRBJ1-2; D remains ambiguous. The germline gives CDR1 SQVTM, CDR2 ANQGSEA. V lost 3 bases and J lost 2, with 10 bases in between. The CDR3 length is 13 residues. The CDR3, as DNA: TGCAGCGTTGAGTCAGGTACAAACTATGGCTACACCTTC. Its translation: CSVESGTNYGYTF. Together with reference TRBV29-1 and TRBJ1-2, the CDR3 gives the full variable domain: SAVISQKPSRDICQRGTSLTIQCQVDSQVTMMFWYRQQPGQSLTLIATANQGSEATYESGFVIDKFPISRPNLTFSTLTVSNMSPEDSSIYLCSVESGTNYGYTFGSGTRLTVV.